This entry is about one T cell receptor (beta chain). Trimming removed 6 bases from V and 3 bases from J; junction bases left unmatched: 4. The V gene's germline CDR1 is MNHEY and CDR2 SMNVEV (reference sequence). The CDR3 is 14 residues long. This record comes from a study of blood T cell repertoires in COVID-19. Here immunoSEQ multiplex PCR was the method, and the copy in TCRdb shows in-frame clones only, minus some. The sample comprises 300,000 to 450,000 clones, approximately 90% of which are singletons, and 1.2% rests with the top ten. Sequencing input: PBMCs or T cells enriched from blood (not recorded which). The TCR originated in a woman aged 18-29 years who had recovered from COVID-19. V gene TRBV27 combines with J gene TRBJ1-2; 10 nucleotides agree with TRBD1. For the CDR3, the DNA is TGTGCCAGCAGCACCGGGACAGGGGACTATGGCTACACCTTC. This translates into CASSTGTGDYGYTF.